This TCR beta chain was captured in a study of blood T cell repertoires in COVID-19. In the study overall: Sites across the United States, Italy and Spain contributed samples from acute and convalescent COVID-19. From T cells, B-cell-depleted T cells, or PBMCs came the material, which was cDNA or gDNA.

Those enrolled in Seattle joined during active infection and were followed longitudinally afterward. In the authors' workflow: Amplification of reference gene primers was used by the study to estimate nucleated cell counts. The method was immunoSEQ multiplex PCR; TCRdb's version includes in-frame clones alone and lacks a portion of them. V, J and clone size are taken as reported in that table, and D and trimming were inferred from the DNA itself. The sample records roughly 130,000 clones, about nine tenths being singletons. Input material: peripheral blood. The clonotype comes from a human donor with COVID-19, enrolled during active disease. The donor label of this sample is uncertain.

The CDR3 sequence is CASSYGNYGYTF. CDR3 DNA sequence: TGTGCCAGCAGCTACGGGAACTATGGCTACACCTTC. This sequence joins TRBV5-4 and TRBJ1-2; the D is unclear. CDR1 and CDR2 (germline): SGHNT, YYREEE (reference sequence). The V end was cut by 3 bases, the J end by 2 bases, with 5 bases between. This CDR3 region has 12 residues.